This T cell receptor beta chain was obtained from a study of identical twins. MiXCR, applied by TCRdb to the 5' RACE reads, yields one record per CDR3 protein. The sample carries around 530,000 distinct CDR3 sequences, over 12% recorded once. Germline V CDR1 and CDR2: DFQATT, SNEGSKA (reference sequence). The CDR3 is made up of 16 amino acids. V was shortened by 0 bases and J by 3 bases, with 15 bases between the two germline ends. Overall study findings and caveats: In cord blood, abundant beta clonotypes had fewer insertions; memory showed no trend. Out-of-frame alpha sequences that twins shared showed excess low generation probability.

There were only healthy Caucasians among the donors. In this sample, this clonotype turned up a few times. As yet, its antigen is unknown. The same sample was also used in a study of yellow fever vaccine responses in identical twins.

What was sequenced was CD4+ T cells sorted from blood. The rearrangement joins TRBV20-1 to TRBJ1-5; the D gene is possibly TRBD1 (6 bases). This clonotype was sampled from a woman between 18 and 29 years old in good health. CDR3 sequence: CSARERGRGPNQPQHF. The CDR3 DNA reads TGCAGTGCTAGAGAACGAGGCAGGGGCCCCAATCAGCCCCAGCATTTT.